The source of this T cell receptor beta chain is a study of shared clonotypes between healthy human individuals. Study-level findings and limits: Unshared clonotypes carried lower generation probabilities than those common to all four donors. Tissue TCR repertoires likely differ from these blood-only repertoires. A few donors showed sharing of approximately 5% of naive CD4 clonotypes.

As regards this clone: Its matching antigen is unknown.

Assay: immunoSEQ multiplex PCR; the TCRdb copy retains only in-frame clones and omits some. The sample consists of hundreds of thousands of clones, 85% to 95% of them appearing once. This CDR3 has 18 residues. Trimming removed 3 bases from V and 2 bases from J; junction bases left unmatched: 7. Germline CDR1 SEHNR, CDR2 FQNEAQ (reference sequence). CD45RO negativity and positive selection for CCR7 defined naive CD8 cells, a population that excluded terminally differentiated effector memory CD45RA+ cells. Each of the donors was a healthy adult who was HIV-negative and had not had a recent acute infection or vaccination.

The sample comprised naive CD8+ T cells sorted from blood. The TCR was taken from a woman in her twenties or thirties in good health. V usage is TRBV7-9 and J usage is TRBJ2-1, with 13 bases aligning to TRBD2. The CDR3 here is CASSFPGTSGIPYNEQFF. The DNA for the CDR3 is TGTGCCAGCAGCTTCCCGGGGACTAGCGGGATCCCCTACAATGAGCAGTTCTTC.